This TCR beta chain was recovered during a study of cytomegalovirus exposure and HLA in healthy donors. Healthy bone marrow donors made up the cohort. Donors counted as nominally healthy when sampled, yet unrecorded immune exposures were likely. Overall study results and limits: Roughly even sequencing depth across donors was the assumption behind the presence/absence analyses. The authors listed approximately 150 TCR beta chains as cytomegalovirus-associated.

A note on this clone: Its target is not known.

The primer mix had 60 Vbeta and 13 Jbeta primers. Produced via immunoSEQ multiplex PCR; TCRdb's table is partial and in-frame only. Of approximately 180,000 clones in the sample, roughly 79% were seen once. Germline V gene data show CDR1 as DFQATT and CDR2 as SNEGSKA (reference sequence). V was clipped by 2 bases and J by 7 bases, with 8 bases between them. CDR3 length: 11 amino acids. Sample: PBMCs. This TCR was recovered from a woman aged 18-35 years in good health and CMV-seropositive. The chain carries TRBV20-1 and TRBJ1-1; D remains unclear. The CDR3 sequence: CSARNFIEAFF. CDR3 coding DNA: TGCAGTGCTAGAAATTTTATTGAAGCTTTCTTT.